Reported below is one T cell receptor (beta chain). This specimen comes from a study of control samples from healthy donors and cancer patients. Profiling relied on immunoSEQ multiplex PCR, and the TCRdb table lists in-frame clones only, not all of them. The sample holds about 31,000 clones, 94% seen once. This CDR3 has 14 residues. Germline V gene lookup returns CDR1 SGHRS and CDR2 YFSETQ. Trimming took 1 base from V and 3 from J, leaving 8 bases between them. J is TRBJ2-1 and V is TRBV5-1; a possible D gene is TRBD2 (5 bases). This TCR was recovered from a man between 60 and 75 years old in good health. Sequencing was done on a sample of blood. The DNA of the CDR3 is TGCGCCAGCAGCTTGACCGGGAACTACAATGAGCAGTTCTTC. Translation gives CASSLTGNYNEQFF. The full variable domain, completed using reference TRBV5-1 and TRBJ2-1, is KAGVTQTPRYLIKTRGQQVTLSCSPISGHRSVSWYQQTPGQGLQFLFEYFSETQRNKGNFPGRFSGRQFSNSRSEMNVSTLELGDSALYLCASSLTGNYNEQFFGPGTRLTVL.